The 22 T cell receptor beta chains reported below all come from one sample, sequenced in a study of T cell responses to AZD1222 COVID-19 vaccine. The assay was immunoSEQ multiplex PCR, and TCRdb's table has in-frame clones only and misses some. The sample lists over 150,000 clones, just under 95% occurring once. Sequencing used peripheral blood, obtained 28 days after the second dose of the MenACWY control vaccine. These receptors were collected from an adult who received the MenACWY meningococcal vaccine as a control.

The CDR3 DNA reads as TGCGCCAGCAAAAGGACAGGGGGTATGAATGCGGACACTGAAGCTTTCTTT. It yields the protein CASKRTGGMNADTEAFF. The rearrangement joins TRBV10-2 to TRBJ1-1, with 10 nucleotides matching TRBD1. Germline CDR1 reads WSHSY; CDR2 reads SAAADI. There are 17 residues in the CDR3. V was clipped by 7 bases and J by 3 bases; unmatched bases: 14.

This chain links TRBV28 with TRBJ2-1, with 8 bases aligning to TRBD2. The J segment lost 8 bases and the V segment lost 3 bases, leaving 12 bases of the junction unmatched. The CDR3 extends over 16 amino acids. Germline CDR1 is MDHEN and CDR2 is SYDVKM. CDR3 nucleotides: TGTGCCAGCAGTTTGGAGGACGGGGGGGCCTCGGATGAGCAGTTCTTC. Protein product: CASSLEDGGASDEQFF.

The J gene is TRBJ1-1, the V gene TRBV9; D not certain. V was pared by 0 bases and J by 4 bases, with 10 bases between. Germline lookup yields CDR1 SGDLS and CDR2 YYNGEE. This CDR3 spans 14 amino acids. CDR3 nucleotides: TGTGCCAGCAGCGTAGGGCCAGAGGGCACTGAAGCTTTCTTT. Its protein product is CASSVGPEGTEAFF.

Points on this clone: At the DNA level, this CDR3 is encoded by other sequences in the same sample as well. This sequence joins TRBV2 and TRBJ2-3, with D possibly matching TRBD2 (5 bases). The CDR3 contains 13 residues. The ends were cut back, 7 bases at V and 2 bases at J, with 10 bases in the middle. Looked up from germline, CDR1 is SNHLY and CDR2 is FYNNEI. CDR3 DNA: TGTGCCAGCAACGCAGCGGTCACAGATACGCAGTATTTT. Its protein is CASNAAVTDTQYF.

The chain links TRBV29-1 to TRBJ1-4; no clear D gene. Trimming took off 3 bases at V and 5 bases at J, with 7 bases between the two ends. The CDR3 length is 12 residues. The germline V gene has CDR1 SQVTM and CDR2 ANQGSEA. This CDR3 is CSVDKRNEKLFF. The DNA for the CDR3 is TGCAGCGTTGATAAGAGAAATGAAAAACTGTTTTTT.

The chain uses TRBV24-1 and TRBJ2-5; TRBD1 or TRBD2 may be the D gene (5 bases each). Germline CDR1 and CDR2: KGHDR and SFDVKD. Trimming removed 9 bases from V and 0 bases from J, with 10 bases in between. CDR3 size: 13 residues. CDR3 sequence reads: CATAGTNQETQYF. The CDR3 DNA is TGTGCCACCGCAGGGACCAACCAAGAGACCCAGTACTTC.

This sequence joins TRBV4-1 and TRBJ1-2; the D is unclear. Germline lookup yields CDR1 MGHRA and CDR2 YSYEKL. The CDR3 sequence is 18 residues long. The V gene lost 1 base and the J gene lost 3 bases, with 21 bases spanning the gap. The CDR3 loop is CASSQVLRPFGGYYGYTF. In nucleotides, the CDR3 is TGCGCCAGCAGCCAAGTCTTGAGACCGTTTGGCGGATACTATGGCTACACCTTC.

This chain links TRBV11-2 with TRBJ2-7; 13 bases match TRBD2. The CDR3 has 15 residues. The V gene's germline CDR1 is SGHAT and CDR2 FQNNGV. The J segment lost 2 bases and the V segment lost 5 bases, leaving 3 bases of the junction unmatched. CDR3 loop: CASSPGLAGAYEQYF. As DNA, the CDR3 is TGTGCCAGCAGCCCCGGACTAGCGGGGGCCTACGAGCAGTACTTC.

The chain links TRBV5-1 to TRBJ2-2; 11 nucleotides align to TRBD1. The CDR3 spans 15 residues. Germline V gives CDR1 SGHRS, CDR2 YFSETQ. Losses at the gene ends were 7 bases for V and 7 bases for J; bases not matched to a gene: 9. This CDR3 is CASSSDRGRGGELFF. As DNA, the CDR3 is TGCGCCAGCTCTTCGGACAGGGGGCGAGGCGGGGAGCTGTTTTTT.

V and J are TRBV5-6 and TRBJ2-1, with a possible D match to TRBD2 (6 bases). The CDR3 extends over 13 amino acids. Trimming left V 2 bases short and J 7 bases short, with 10 bases between. Germline V lookup: CDR1 SGHDT, CDR2 YYEEEE. CDR3 sequence: CASSFAGRNEQFF. For the CDR3, the DNA is TGTGCCAGCAGCTTTGCGGGGAGGAATGAGCAGTTCTTC.

The V gene is TRBV10-3, the J gene TRBJ2-2; D possibly corresponds to TRBD2 (5 bases). CDR1 and CDR2 (germline): ENHRY, SYGVKD. Trimming shortened V by 8 bases and J by 6 bases, and 19 bases separated the two germline ends. This CDR3 spans 15 amino acids. CDR3: CAIEFWTEVPGELFF. The CDR3 DNA sequence: TGTGCCATCGAGTTTTGGACGGAGGTTCCCGGGGAGCTGTTTTTT.

The V and J genes are TRBV5-4 and TRBJ2-1; D not certain. V lost 0 bases to trimming and J lost 6 bases, with 7 bases between them. CDR1 is SGHNT, CDR2 YYREEE, per germline (reference sequence). This CDR3 is 13 amino acids long. The CDR3 coding sequence is TGTGCCAGCAGCTTGGCCCACAGCAATGAGCAGTTCTTC. Translating it yields CASSLAHSNEQFF.

The CDR3 region is CASSQMQSPLHF. The CDR3 DNA follows: TGCGCCAGCAGCCAAATGCAGTCCCCCCTCCACTTT. The chain joins TRBV4-1 to TRBJ1-6; D ambiguous. The CDR3 sequence is 12 residues long. Trimming took off 2 bases at V and 13 bases at J, with 9 bases between the two ends. Germline V gene sequence: CDR1 MGHRA, CDR2 YSYEKL.

The rearrangement links TRBV5-1 to TRBJ1-4; TRBD1 is a possible D gene (5 bases). The length of the CDR3 is 15 residues. V was pared by 0 bases and J by 4 bases, with 10 bases between. Per germline, CDR1 SGHRS and CDR2 YFSETQ. CDR3 sequence (DNA): TGCGCCAGCAGCTTGGGAGGGGCGTATAATGAAAAACTGTTTTTT. This gives the protein CASSLGGAYNEKLFF.

V gene TRBV6-5 combines with J gene TRBJ2-7; TRBD2 agrees at 8 bases. Per germline, CDR1 MNHEY and CDR2 SVGAGI. Trimming cost V 2 bases and J 2 bases; bases outside gene matches: 2. The CDR3 runs 14 residues. CDR3: CASSYSGSPYEQYF. As DNA, the CDR3 is TGTGCCAGCAGTTACAGCGGGAGCCCCTACGAGCAGTACTTC.

V gene TRBV6-4 combines with J gene TRBJ1-2, with TRBD1 identical over 7 bases. The V and J ends lost 0 bases and 2 bases, in that order; junction bases with no gene match: 3. Germline V lookup: CDR1 MRHNA, CDR2 SNTAGT. This CDR3 is built from 15 residues. The CDR3 sequence is CASSDSGGANYGYTF. As DNA, the CDR3 is TGTGCCAGCAGTGACTCAGGGGGCGCAAACTATGGCTACACCTTC.

This sequence joins TRBV5-1 and TRBJ1-1; D unclear. CDR3 length equals 12 residues. Germline CDR1 reads SGHRS; CDR2 reads YFSETQ. The V end was cut by 0 bases, the J end by 7 bases, with 7 bases between. Here the CDR3 reads CASSLERHEAFF. The CDR3 region has the DNA TGCGCCAGCAGCTTGGAGCGACATGAAGCTTTCTTT.

A few counts support this clone. Here the CDR3 reads CASTQGMGPGNTIYF. CDR3 nucleotide sequence: TGTGCCAGTACCCAAGGAATGGGCCCTGGAAACACCATATATTTT. This sequence joins TRBV19 and TRBJ1-3; D remains unclear. CDR1 LNHDA and CDR2 SQIVND come from the germline V gene (reference sequence). The CDR3 is 15 amino acids. Trimming shortened V by 7 bases and J by 2 bases, and 15 bases separated the two germline ends.

The chain recombines TRBV10-3 with TRBJ1-1; D gene unclear. The CDR3 has 12 residues. CDR1 is ENHRY and CDR2 is SYGVKD in the germline V gene. Trimming pared 2 bases from V and 13 bases from J, leaving 14 bases between. Here the CDR3 reads CAISETTAHGFF. CDR3 sequence (DNA): TGTGCCATCAGTGAGACGACGGCTCACGGTTTCTTT.

This chain connects TRBV28 to TRBJ1-1; 8 bases agree with TRBD1. In germline, CDR1 is MDHEN, CDR2 SYDVKM. This CDR3 contains 14 residues. V lost 5 bases to trimming and J lost 7 bases; unmatched junction nucleotides: 9. CDR3 sequence (DNA): TGTGCCAGCAGTCTACTCCAGGGGGCTGGTGAAGCTTTCTTT. This sequence encodes CASSLLQGAGEAFF.

The V gene is TRBV11-2, the J gene TRBJ2-2, with 8 bases aligning to TRBD2. The CDR3 runs 15 residues. Germline CDR1 and CDR2: SGHAT and FQNNGV. V shed 2 bases and J 7 bases; nucleotides not matched to a gene: 6. CDR3: CASSLQGLGVGELFF. CDR3 in DNA: TGTGCCAGCAGCTTACAGGGACTAGGTGTCGGGGAGCTGTTTTTT.

The chain links TRBV9 to TRBJ1-6; D not certain. V was shortened by 4 bases and J by 7 bases, with 9 bases between the two germline ends. In germline, CDR1 is SGDLS, CDR2 YYNGEE. CDR3 length: 13 residues. CDR3 DNA: TGTGCCAGCAGCCCCTCCGGCAATTCACCCCTCCACTTT. It codes for CASSPSGNSPLHF.